This T cell receptor beta chain stems from a study of blood T cell repertoires in COVID-19. Study as a whole: From the United States, Italy and Spain came samples of acute and convalescent COVID-19.

The participants were between about 18 and 100 years old and came from under 25 US areas. Researchers sorted participants into cohorts using their self-reported clinical history. Before being deemed recovered, Cohort 3 donors had two negative PCRs, clearance, or symptom resolution. CDR1 is MDHEN and CDR2 is SYDVKM in the germline V gene. The length of the CDR3 is 12 residues. Trimming took 2 bases from V and 4 from J, leaving 5 bases between them. Libraries were prepared by immunoSEQ multiplex PCR; TCRdb keeps only in-frame clonotypes and omits some of them. The data contain 250,000 to 350,000 clones, approximately 90% of them singletons.

The specimen sequenced was PBMCs or T cells enriched from blood (not recorded which). The rearrangement uses TRBV28 and TRBJ1-2; D is unresolved. The TCR originated in a woman aged 40-49 years who had recovered from COVID-19. The CDR3 loop reads CASSLIGYGYTF. CDR3 nucleotide sequence: TGTGCCAGCAGTTTAATCGGCTATGGCTACACCTTC.